There are many counts of the clone carrying this T cell receptor (beta chain). The sample belongs to a study of spatial heterogeneity in lung cancer. Time point given: sample taken at primary tumor resection. Whole RNA was taken from tumor, nontumor lung or frozen PBMC; it was then sequenced unsorted. In germline, CDR1 is DFQATT, CDR2 SNEGSKA (reference sequence). The V end lost 6 bases, the J end lost 6 bases, and 15 bases lay between the germline ends. The CDR3 sequence is 14 residues long. In the library, each TCR cDNA molecule bore its own unique molecular identifier. TCRdb called the 5' RACE reads again in MiXCR, with one record for every CDR3 protein. This sample has about 25,000 distinct CDR3 sequences; more than 6.5% occur once, and the top ten carry 14%.

Sequences were derived from PBMCs, sampled at surgery. The sequence derives from a male donor with early-stage non-small cell lung cancer. The chain carries TRBV20-1 and TRBJ1-6; tentatively, D is TRBD1 (6 bases). This CDR3 reads CSANRDTFNSPLHF. The DNA of the CDR3 is TGCAGTGCCAACCGGGACACCTTTAATTCACCCCTCCACTTT.